This T cell receptor beta chain derives from a study of cytomegalovirus exposure and HLA in healthy donors. Background on the study: Earlier sequencing of 150 million to 200 million T cells yielded 95 million to 120 million unique TCR beta sequences.

60 Vbeta and 13 Jbeta primers were used in PCR. Only in-frame clones appear in the TCRdb table, and some are missing; sequencing was by immunoSEQ multiplex PCR. This sample lists 180,000 or so clones; its ten largest clones have around 0.79%. Study conclusions and caveats: At a 0.05 false discovery rate, a later analysis found around 15,000 TCR beta sequences to be associated with HLA alleles.

On this clone: The antigen is undetermined.

This CDR3 comprises 14 residues. CDR1 SGHNT and CDR2 YYREEE come from the germline V gene (reference sequence). The germline V and J ends were trimmed by 4 bases and 4 bases, with 14 bases remaining between them. Sequenced input: PBMCs. The clonotype was recovered from a woman under 30 in good health and CMV-seropositive. V is TRBV5-4 and J is TRBJ1-1; D not resolved. This chain's CDR3 is CASSAEEGGTEAFF. CDR3 DNA sequence: TGTGCCAGCAGCGCAGAGGAGGGCGGCACTGAAGCTTTCTTT.